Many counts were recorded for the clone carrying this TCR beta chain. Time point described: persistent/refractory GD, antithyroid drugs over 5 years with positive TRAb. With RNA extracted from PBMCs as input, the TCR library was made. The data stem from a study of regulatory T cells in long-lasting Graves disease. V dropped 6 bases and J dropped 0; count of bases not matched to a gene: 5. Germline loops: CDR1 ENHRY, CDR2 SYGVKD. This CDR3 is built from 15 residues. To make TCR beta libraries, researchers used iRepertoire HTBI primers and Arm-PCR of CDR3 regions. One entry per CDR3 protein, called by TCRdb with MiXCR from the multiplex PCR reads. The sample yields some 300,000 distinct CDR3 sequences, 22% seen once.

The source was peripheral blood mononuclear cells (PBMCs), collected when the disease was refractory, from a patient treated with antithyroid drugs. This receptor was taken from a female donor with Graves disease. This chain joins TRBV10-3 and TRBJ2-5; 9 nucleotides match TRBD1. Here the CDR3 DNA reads TGTGCCATCAGCGAGGGGGACAGGGACCAAGAGACCCAGTACTTC. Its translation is CAISEGDRDQETQYF.